This T cell receptor (beta chain) was sequenced for a study of siplizumab effects on memory and regulatory T cells. The method was immunoSEQ multiplex PCR; TCRdb's version includes in-frame clones alone and lacks a portion of them. This repertoire shows roughly 93,000 clones, roughly 94% found once; its top ten account for 1% to 1.5%. Comments on this clone: The antigen remains unidentified.

Findings of the study overall: Roughly 75-96% of proliferating CD4+ or CD8+ clones lacked a naive or memory phenotype that could be assigned. Suppressive activity of Tregs proliferating in siplizumab cultures remained unconfirmed. Naive T cells were seen as more diverse than memory cells and as major alloresponse contributors.

Germline CDR1 and CDR2: MNHNY and SVGAGI (reference sequence). Trimming left V 6 bases short and J 8 bases short, with 25 bases between. The CDR3 spans 16 residues. The receptor was derived from a human donor in good health. This chain links TRBV6-6 with TRBJ1-1, with a possible D match to TRBD1 (6 bases). Input material: non-Treg CD4+ T cells sorted from blood. CDR3 DNA: TGTGCCAGCAGACACAGGGTCGAGTCGGCCGGGGGGGAAGCTTTCTTT. Its translation: CASRHRVESAGGEAFF.